The 13 T cell receptor beta chains presented below share a single source sample, sequenced in a study of technical replicates of blood from a few donors (dated by TCRdb to 2016 to 2017). Library prep was done by the immunoSEQ multiplex PCR assay. As stored in TCRdb, this immuneACCESS dataset retains in-frame rearrangements with V and J assigned. A fraction of the clones does not appear; measured against another copy, unresolved V genes explain less than half of the discrepancy, and the remainder lacks a known reason. This sample holds 75,000 to 90,000 clones; approximately 93% were observed only once. 0.35% to 0.45% of the sample lies in the top ten. The sequenced sample consisted of T cells isolated from PBMCs. These receptor sequences come from a human donor in good health.

This clone was counted a single time. The rearrangement joins TRBV25-1 to TRBJ1-1, with D uncertain. Germline loops: CDR1 MGHDK, CDR2 SYGVNS. Trimming took off 2 bases at V and 4 bases at J, with 5 bases between the two ends. The CDR3 has 12 residues. The CDR3 here is CASSETFTEAFF. Here the CDR3 DNA reads TGTGCCAGCAGTGAAACTTTCACTGAAGCTTTCTTT. Complete variable domain (other parts from reference TRBV25-1 and TRBJ1-1): EADIYQTPRYLVIGTGKKITLECSQTMGHDKMYWYQQDPGMELHLIHYSYGVNSTEKGDLSSESTVSRIRTEHFPLTLESARPSHTSQYLCASSETFTEAFFGQGTRLTVV.

This chain uses TRBV4-2 with TRBJ1-1; D is undetermined. CDR1 and CDR2 (germline): LGHNA, YNFKEQ. This CDR3 is 14 amino acids long. Trimming removed 1 base at V and 6 bases at J, with 12 bases between. CDR3 residues: CASSQAWELPEAFF. The CDR3 nucleotides are TGTGCCAGCAGCCAAGCTTGGGAGCTGCCTGAAGCTTTCTTT.

The chain has TRBV12-5 and TRBJ1-1; 8 bases are a match to TRBD1. CDR3 size: 16 residues. Trimming removed 0 bases from V and 3 bases from J; junction bases left unmatched: 6. Germline values: CDR1 LGHNT, CDR2 FRNRAP. DNA for the CDR3: TGTGCTAGTGGTTTGGTACTGCGACAGGGGTACACTGAAGCTTTCTTT. Translation gives CASGLVLRQGYTEAFF.

J is TRBJ2-7 and V is TRBV14; weak D call: TRBD2 (5 bases). CDR3 length equals 14 residues. The germline V and J ends were trimmed by 3 bases and 3 bases, with 12 bases remaining between them. Germline assignment: CDR1 SGHDN and CDR2 FVKESK. Here the CDR3 DNA reads TGTGCCAGCAGCCAGGCCCTCGGGAACTACGAGCAGTACTTC. The encoded protein is CASSQALGNYEQYF.

This clone was observed a handful of times. The same CDR3 can be traced to other DNA sequences in this sample. The J gene is TRBJ2-3, the V gene TRBV19; D not resolved. Per germline, CDR1 LNHDA and CDR2 SQIVND (reference sequence). V dropped 6 bases and J dropped 0 bases, with 10 bases sitting between them. The CDR3 contains 14 residues. The DNA for the CDR3 is TGTGCCAGTAGCTACGGTACTAGCACAGATACGCAGTATTTT. Its protein is CASSYGTSTDTQYF.

This chain connects TRBV4-3 to TRBJ2-2, with D possibly being TRBD2 (6 bases). Germline CDR1 LGHNA, CDR2 YSLEER. This CDR3 has 15 residues. Trimming cost V 1 base and J 4 bases, with 10 bases left between them. CDR3 sequence reads: CASSQGLVSTGELFF. CDR3 DNA: TGCGCCAGCAGCCAAGGACTAGTGAGCACCGGGGAGCTGTTTTTT.

The chain has TRBV7-3 and TRBJ2-3; 7 bases fit TRBD2. V lost 0 bases and J lost 2; bases outside the gene matches: 11. The CDR3 covers 18 residues. The V gene's germline CDR1 is SGHTA and CDR2 FQGTGA. This CDR3 reads CASSLTLGLADPTDTQYF. In DNA form, the CDR3 reads TGTGCCAGCAGCTTAACGTTAGGCCTAGCGGATCCCACAGATACGCAGTATTTT.

J is TRBJ1-5 and V is TRBV6-5; 8 bases fit TRBD1. Germline V gene data show CDR1 as MNHEY and CDR2 as SVGAGI. Trimming cost V 4 bases and J 7 bases; bases outside gene matches: 6. The CDR3 contains 14 residues. The CDR3 here is CASSSRTGNQPQHF. The CDR3 DNA reads as TGTGCCAGCAGTTCCCGGACAGGGAACCAGCCCCAGCATTTT.

The CDR3: CASSPLPPAGGPPPHEQFF. The CDR3 DNA follows: TGTGCCAGCTCACCACTTCCTCCAGCGGGAGGGCCTCCTCCTCATGAGCAGTTCTTC. The gene calls are TRBV18 and TRBJ2-1; 10 bases are a match to TRBD2. Trimming removed 1 base from V and 8 bases from J; junction bases left unmatched: 17. This CDR3 has 19 amino acids. The germline gives CDR1 KGHSH, CDR2 LQKENI.

V is TRBV5-1 and J is TRBJ2-7; tentative D call: TRBD1 (6 bases). V was shortened by 0 bases and J by 1 base, with 14 bases between the two germline ends. CDR1 SGHRS and CDR2 YFSETQ come from the germline V gene. This CDR3 has 16 residues. The CDR3 sequence is CASSLEGGTVSYEQYF. CDR3 bases: TGCGCCAGCAGCTTGGAAGGGGGAACAGTTTCCTACGAGCAGTACTTC.

J is TRBJ2-7 and V is TRBV7-8; TRBD1 agrees at 9 bases. This CDR3 contains 15 residues. The germline V gene encodes CDR1 SGHVS and CDR2 FQNEAQ. Losses at the gene ends were 4 bases for V and 4 bases for J; bases not matched to a gene: 8. The CDR3 nucleotides are TGTGCCAGCAGCTACCCGGGACAGGGAGGGTACGAGCAGTACTTC. Protein: CASSYPGQGGYEQYF. The full variable domain, completed using reference TRBV7-8 and TRBJ2-7, is GAGVSQSPRYKVAKRGQDVALRCDPISGHVSLFWYQQALGQGPEFLTYFQNEAQLDKSGLPSDRFFAERPEGSVSTLKIQRTQQEDSAVYLCASSYPGQGGYEQYFGPGTRLTVT.

This chain links TRBV25-1 with TRBJ2-5; D perhaps matches TRBD1 (6 bases). Germline V CDR1 and CDR2: MGHDK, SYGVNS. The CDR3 runs to 16 residues. Trimming took 6 bases from V and 1 from J, leaving 18 bases between them. The CDR3 DNA reads TGTGCCAGCAGGGGAAGCGCCCAGGGGACCCAAGAGACCCAGTACTTC. Encoded protein: CASRGSAQGTQETQYF.

The CDR3 protein is CASSQDLVLGPPGYTF. DNA of the CDR3: TGCGCCAGCAGCCAAGATTTAGTTTTGGGGCCGCCTGGCTACACCTTC. The chain recombines TRBV4-1 with TRBJ1-2; TRBD1 might be the D (5 bases). The V and J ends lost 0 bases and 7 bases respectively, with 18 bases between them. The CDR3 extends over 16 amino acids. From germline, CDR1 is MGHRA and CDR2 YSYEKL.